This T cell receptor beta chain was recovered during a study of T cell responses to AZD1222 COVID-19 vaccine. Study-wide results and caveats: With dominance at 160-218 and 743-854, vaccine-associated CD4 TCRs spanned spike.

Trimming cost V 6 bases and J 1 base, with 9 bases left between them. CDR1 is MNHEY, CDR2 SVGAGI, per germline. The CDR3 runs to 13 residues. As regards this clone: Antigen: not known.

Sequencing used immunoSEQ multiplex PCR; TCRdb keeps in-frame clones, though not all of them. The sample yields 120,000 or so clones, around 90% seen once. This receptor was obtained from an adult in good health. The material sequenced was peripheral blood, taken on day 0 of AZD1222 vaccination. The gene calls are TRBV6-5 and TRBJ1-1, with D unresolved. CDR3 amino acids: CASSPTANTEAFF. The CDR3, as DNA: TGTGCCAGCAGCCCCACAGCGAACACTGAAGCTTTCTTT.